The present entry profiles one TCR beta chain with its context. The same CDR3 is also encoded by other DNA sequences in this sample. Some clones are missing from TCRdb's copy, which holds only in-frame ones; the method was immunoSEQ multiplex PCR. The sample holds roughly 1 million clones, 75% to 85% seen once. This sample stems from a study of shared clonotypes between healthy human individuals. This receptor was obtained from a man aged 18 to 29 in good health. Some clones in this sample may be carry-over from other donors' samples. Source material: memory CD4+ T cells from PBMCs. Subset denoted: CD45RA-negative fraction.

As DNA, the CDR3 is TGTGCCACCAGCAGAGATCCAGGGAACACCGGGGAGCTGTTTTTT. Translating it yields CATSRDPGNTGELFF. V and J are TRBV15 and TRBJ2-2, with D uncertain. This CDR3 region has 15 residues. The V and J ends lost 0 bases and 1 base respectively, with 6 bases between them. Germline V gene sequence: CDR1 LNHNV, CDR2 YYDKDF (reference sequence). The complete variable domain, with remaining parts taken from reference TRBV15 and TRBJ2-2, reads DAMVIQNPRYQVTQFGKPVTLSCSQTLNHNVMYWYQQKSSQAPKLLFHYYDKDFNNEADTPDNFQSRRPNTSFCFLDIRSPGLGDTAMYLCATSRDPGNTGELFFGEGSRLTVL.